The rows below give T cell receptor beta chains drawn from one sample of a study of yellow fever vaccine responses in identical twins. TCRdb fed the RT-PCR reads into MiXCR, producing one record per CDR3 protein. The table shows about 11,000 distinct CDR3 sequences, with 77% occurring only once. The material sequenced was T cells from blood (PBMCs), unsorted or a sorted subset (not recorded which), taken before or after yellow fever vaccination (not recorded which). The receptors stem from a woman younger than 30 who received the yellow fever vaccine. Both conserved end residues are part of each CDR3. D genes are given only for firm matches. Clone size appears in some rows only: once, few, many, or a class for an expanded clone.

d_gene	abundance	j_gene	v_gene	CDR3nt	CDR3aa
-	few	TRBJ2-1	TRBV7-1	TGTGCCAGCAGCCCAACGCTGGCACCCTACAATGAGCAGTTCTTC	CASSPTLAPYNEQFF
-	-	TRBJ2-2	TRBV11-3	TGTGCCAGCAGCTTGTCACTACTGAACACCGGGGAGCTGTTTTTT	CASSLSLLNTGELFF
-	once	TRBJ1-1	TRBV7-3	TGTGCCAGCAGCTTAACCAATCGTGTCAGCCACACTGAAGCTTTCTTT	CASSLTNRVSHTEAFF
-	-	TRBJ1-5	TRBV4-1	TGCGCCAGCAGCCAGGGGGACCAGCCCCAGCATTTT	CASSQGDQPQHF
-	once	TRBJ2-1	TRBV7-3	TGTGCCAGCGGGAGTTTGTCTGCCTACAATGAGCAGTTCTTC	CASGSLSAYNEQFF
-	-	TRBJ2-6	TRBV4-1	TGCGCCAGCAGCCGCAAGGAGGGCACTGGGGCCAACGTCCTGACTTTC	CASSRKEGTGANVLTF
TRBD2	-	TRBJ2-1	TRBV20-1	TGCAGTGCTGGACTAGCGGACAATGAGCAGTTCTTC	CSAGLADNEQFF
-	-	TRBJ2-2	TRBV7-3	TGTGCCAGCAGCTTAAGCGAGGAGCTGTTTTTT	CASSLSEELFF
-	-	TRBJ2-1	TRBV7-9	TGTGCCAGCAGCTTAATCGACAATGAGCAGTTCTTC	CASSLIDNEQFF
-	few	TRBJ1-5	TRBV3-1	TGTGCCAGCAGCGTCCTGTGGTCCTGGGGCAATCAGCCCCAGCATTTT	CASSVLWSWGNQPQHF
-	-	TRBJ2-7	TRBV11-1	TGTGCCAGCAGCGCCCCCGGGACTGCCTTGGACGAGCAGTACTTC	CASSAPGTALDEQYF
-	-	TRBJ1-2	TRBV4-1	TGCGCCAGCAACAAGGGTGTCGGTGTAGGCTATGGCTACACCTTC	CASNKGVGVGYGYTF
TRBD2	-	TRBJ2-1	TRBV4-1	TGCGCCAGCAGCCAAGGGTCTAGCGGGAGTACATACAATGAGCAGTTCTTC	CASSQGSSGSTYNEQFF
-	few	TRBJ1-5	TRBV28	TGTGCCAGCAGGTCGGGGGGCCAGTTCGGCAATCAGCCCCAGCATTTT	CASRSGGQFGNQPQHF
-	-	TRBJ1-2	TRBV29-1	TGCAGCGTTGACTGGGGAGGGAACTATGGCTACACCTTC	CSVDWGGNYGYTF
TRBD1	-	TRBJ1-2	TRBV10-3	TGTGCCATCAGTGAGAGGTTCCAGGGGGCGCTCGGCTACACCTTC	CAISERFQGALGYTF
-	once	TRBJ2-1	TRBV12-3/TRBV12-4	TGTGCCAGCAGTTTAGCCGGGTGGGGGTCCTACAATGAGCAGTTCTTC	CASSLAGWGSYNEQFF
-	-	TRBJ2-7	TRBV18	TGTGCCAGCTCACCACCGCATCAGGCCCAGAGAAACGAGCAGTACTTC	CASSPPHQAQRNEQYF
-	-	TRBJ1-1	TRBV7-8	TGTGCCAGCAGCCGGGACGTGGGCACTGAAGCTTTCTTT	CASSRDVGTEAFF
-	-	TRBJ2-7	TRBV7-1	TGTGCCAGCAGCTTCCGGGACTCCGAAAGCGAGCAGTACTTC	CASSFRDSESEQYF
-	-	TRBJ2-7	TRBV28	TGTGCCAGCAGTGAGGTCGCGGGCACCTACGAGCAGTACTTC	CASSEVAGTYEQYF
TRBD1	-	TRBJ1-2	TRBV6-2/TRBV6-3	TGTGCCAGCAGTCTCGGGACAGCGGGGGGCTACACCTTC	CASSLGTAGGYTF
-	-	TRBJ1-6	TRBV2	TGTGCCAGCAGCCCACGCCAGGGAACCTATAATTCACCCCTCCACTTT	CASSPRQGTYNSPLHF
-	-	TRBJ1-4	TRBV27	TGTGCCAGCAGTGGAACAGGAGCAACTAATGAAAAACTGTTTTTT	CASSGTGATNEKLFF
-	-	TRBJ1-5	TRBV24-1	TGTGCCACCAGTGACCCTGGGGCCGGGAATCAGCCCCAGCATTTT	CATSDPGAGNQPQHF
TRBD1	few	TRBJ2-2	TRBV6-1	TGTGCCAGCAGTCAAGGGACAGGGGTGGCCGGGGAGCTGTTTTTT	CASSQGTGVAGELFF